This paragraph reports one T cell receptor beta chain. Original methodology: Researchers report that nucleated cell counts were estimated from reference gene primer amplification. TCRdb's table, derived via immunoSEQ multiplex PCR, lists solely in-frame clones and lacks some. V, J and clone size are taken as reported in that table, and D and trimming were inferred from the DNA itself. The sample yields roughly 50,000 clones, more than 85% seen once. The V end was cut by 4 bases, the J end by 7 bases, with 7 bases between. Germline CDR1 is SNHLY and CDR2 is FYNNEI. CDR3 length: 11 residues. This sample is part of a study of blood T cell repertoires in COVID-19. Study background: Sources were T cells, B-cell-depleted T cells, or PBMCs; the material itself was cDNA or gDNA.

This chain uses TRBV2 with TRBJ1-2; D unclear. The clonotype originates from a man aged 50-59 years with acute or convalescent COVID-19. Sequencing was performed on peripheral blood. The CDR3 DNA reads TGTGCCAGCAGTGTGGCTGCTGGCTACACCTTC. This encodes CASSVAAGYTF.